This entry lists 9 T cell receptor beta chains sequenced from one sample in a study of T cells after yellow fever vaccination. TCRdb reanalysed the 5' RACE reads using MiXCR and keeps one entry per CDR3 protein. Altogether about 230,000 distinct CDR3 sequences are present, more than 6.5% being singletons, with the ten largest covering approximately 0.99%. The material was CD4+ T cells sorted from PBMCs, obtained on the day of the yellow fever booster vaccination. These TCRs come from a man aged 25 to 40 who received the YFV17D yellow fever vaccine.

This clonotype was recorded many times. The chain couples TRBV10-2 to TRBJ1-1; weak D call: TRBD1 (6 bases). Trimming took off 8 bases at V and 1 base at J, with 8 bases between the two ends. In germline, CDR1 is WSHSY, CDR2 SAAADI. This CDR3 spans 12 amino acids. The CDR3 DNA reads as TGCGCCAGCGCGACAGGGAACACTGAAGCTTTCTTT. Its translation is CASATGNTEAFF.

The V and J genes are TRBV18 and TRBJ2-2, with TRBD1 matching 9 bases. The CDR3 has 16 amino acids. Germline V CDR1 and CDR2: KGHSH, LQKENI. V lost 1 base to trimming and J lost 7 bases; unmatched junction nucleotides: 7. This CDR3 is CASSPRGTGNVGELFF. For the CDR3, the DNA is TGTGCCAGCTCACCACGCGGGACAGGGAATGTCGGGGAGCTGTTTTTT.

This clonotype has ten or more counts. The rearrangement joins TRBV18 to TRBJ1-1; D ambiguous. CDR1 KGHSH and CDR2 LQKENI come from the germline V gene. The CDR3 extends over 13 amino acids. The V end was cut by 3 bases, the J end by 8 bases, with 13 bases between. CDR3 protein: CASSPPPGSEAFF. In DNA, the CDR3 is TGTGCCAGCTCACCTCCCCCGGGCTCCGAAGCTTTCTTT.

At least ten counts were recorded for this clonotype. The rearrangement joins TRBV28 to TRBJ2-6; D might be TRBD2 (7 bases). Trimming removed 7 bases at V and 2 bases at J, with 12 bases between. Germline V gene sequence: CDR1 MDHEN, CDR2 SYDVKM. CDR3 length equals 15 residues. CDR3 DNA: TGTGCCAGCACCGTAGGGGGGGCTGGGGCCAACGTCCTGACTTTC. The encoded protein is CASTVGGAGANVLTF. Looking up the rest from reference TRBV28 and TRBJ2-6 gives the full variable domain: DVKVTQSSRYLVKRTGEKVFLECVQDMDHENMFWYRQDPGLGLRLIYFSYDVKMKEKGDIPEGYSVSREKKERFSLILESASTNQTSMYLCASTVGGAGANVLTFGAGSRLTVL.

The CDR3 loop is CSVDGLAGGGAQYF. DNA for the CDR3: TGCAGCGTTGACGGACTAGCGGGGGGTGGGGCCCAGTACTTC. This sequence joins TRBV29-1 and TRBJ2-5; 14 bases fit TRBD2. Per germline, CDR1 SQVTM and CDR2 ANQGSEA. Losses at the gene ends were 3 bases for V and 9 bases for J; bases not matched to a gene: 6. The CDR3 spans 14 residues. Using reference TRBV29-1 and TRBJ2-5 for the parts outside the CDR3, the full variable domain is SAVISQKPSRDICQRGTSLTIQCQVDSQVTMMFWYRQQPGQSLTLIATANQGSEATYESGFVIDKFPISRPNLTFSTLTVSNMSPEDSSIYLCSVDGLAGGGAQYFGPGTRLLVL.

This clonotype was seen a few times. V and J are TRBV6-5 and TRBJ1-2; tentatively, D is TRBD1 (6 bases). Germline V gives CDR1 MNHEY, CDR2 SVGAGI. Trimming shortened V by 2 bases and J by 6 bases, and 19 bases separated the two germline ends. This CDR3 is 16 amino acids long. CDR3 in DNA: TGTGCCAGCAGTTACACGACCCTCGTGGGGGGCAATGGCTACACCTTC. It specifies CASSYTTLVGGNGYTF.

This clonotype was observed many times. The chain joins TRBV5-1 to TRBJ2-1; D is undetermined. The germline V gene has CDR1 SGHRS and CDR2 YFSETQ. The CDR3 is 16 amino acids. V lost 0 bases, J lost 0 bases, and 10 bases lay in between. For the CDR3, the DNA is TGCGCCAGCAGCTTGGATGCGCTGAGCTCCTACAATGAGCAGTTCTTC. This codes for CASSLDALSSYNEQFF.

This clonotype was recorded a few times. The gene calls are TRBV3-1 and TRBJ2-7; D gene ambiguous. This CDR3 has 13 amino acids. Germline-derived CDR1 and CDR2 are LGHDT and YNNKEL (reference sequence). Trimming took off 4 bases at V and 6 bases at J, with 13 bases between the two ends. For the CDR3, the DNA is TGTGCCAGCAGCCCCATGAGCGTCGCCGAGCAGTACTTC. This encodes CASSPMSVAEQYF.

For this clonotype: Possible read error: a much larger clone is one base away. The chain uses TRBV19 and TRBJ2-3, with no clear D. The CDR3 is 13 amino acids. Germline V gene lookup returns CDR1 LNHDA and CDR2 SQIVND (reference sequence). The CDR3 loop is CSSSTTASDTQYF. Written as DNA, the CDR3 is TGTTCCAGTAGTACGACGGCCTCAGATACGCAGTATTTT.